Described below is a single T cell receptor (beta chain) sequence and its context. The CDR3 is 13 amino acids. Germline-derived CDR1 and CDR2 are KGHSH and LQKENI. Trimming stripped 2 bases from V and 2 bases from J, with 4 bases between. The data were taken from a study of blood T cell repertoires in COVID-19. Study summary: The United States, Italy and Spain provided the acute and convalescent COVID-19 samples. T cells, B-cell-depleted T cells, or PBMCs provided the cDNA or gDNA that served as material.

The authors' processing: Amplification of reference gene primers provided the estimated nucleated cell counts. Profiled with immunoSEQ multiplex PCR; TCRdb holds only in-frame clones, not every one. The D gene and trimming were derived from the DNA, and the V and J assignments and clone size from that table. This table holds some 200,000 clones, about nine tenths found once. Material: peripheral blood. The clonotype comes from a man between 65 and 79 years old with acute or convalescent COVID-19. This sequence joins TRBV18 and TRBJ1-5, with D unclear. The CDR3 sequence is CASSPAGNQPQHF. The CDR3 nucleotides are TGTGCCAGCTCACCAGCAGGCAATCAGCCCCAGCATTTT.